Listed here are 31 T cell receptor beta chains from one sample, sequenced in a study of blood T cell repertoires in COVID-19. Profiling relied on immunoSEQ multiplex PCR, and the TCRdb table lists in-frame clones only, not all of them. This table has about 190,000 clones, approximately 91% appearing once. The material sequenced was peripheral blood. These receptor sequences come from a man aged 25 to 40 with acute or convalescent COVID-19.

This rearrangement joins TRBV5-1 to TRBJ2-1, with TRBD1 matching 7 bases. The ends lost 5 bases at V and 9 bases at J; junction bases unmatched: 11. Per the germline V gene, CDR1 is SGHRS and CDR2 is YFSETQ. The CDR3 totals 14 residues. This CDR3 is CASRKGGSFSEQFF. CDR3 sequence (DNA): TGCGCCAGCAGGAAAGGGGGCTCCTTCAGTGAGCAGTTCTTC.

To note about this clone: The identical CDR3 is also encoded by other nucleotide sequences in the sample. The chain is built from TRBV6-5 and TRBJ2-1; 8 positions agree with TRBD1. Germline loops: CDR1 MNHEY, CDR2 SVGAGI. The V and J ends lost 6 bases and 0 bases, in that order; junction bases with no gene match: 4. The CDR3 contains 15 residues. The CDR3 nucleotides read TGTGCCAGCAGCCCGCAGGGGGCCTCCTACAATGAGCAGTTCTTC. Translating gives CASSPQGASYNEQFF.

V is TRBV19 and J is TRBJ1-4, with D possibly matching TRBD1 (6 bases). Germline V CDR1 and CDR2: LNHDA, SQIVND (reference sequence). V gave up 7 bases and J gave up 0 bases, with 9 bases separating them. The CDR3 runs to 14 residues. As DNA, the CDR3 is TGTGCCAGTATGACAGGAGCAACTAATGAAAAACTGTTTTTT. Its translation: CASMTGATNEKLFF.

The chain carries TRBV27 and TRBJ2-7; 11 bases map to TRBD2. Germline V gives CDR1 MNHEY, CDR2 SMNVEV (reference sequence). The CDR3 loop spans 15 amino acids. J lost 2 bases, V lost 5 bases, and 5 bases had no gene match. As DNA, the CDR3 is TGTGCCAGCAGTGTCCTAGCGGGAGGCACCTACGAGCAGTACTTC. Amino acids: CASSVLAGGTYEQYF.

This chain links TRBV6-1 with TRBJ2-1; the match to TRBD2 covers 9 bases. Germline V gene lookup returns CDR1 MNHNS and CDR2 SASEGT. The CDR3 runs to 16 residues. V dropped 3 bases and J dropped 2; count of bases not matched to a gene: 5. The CDR3 bases are TGTGCCAGCAGTGATCGGGCTAGCGGGGCCTACAATGAGCAGTTCTTC. Translated, it gives CASSDRASGAYNEQFF.

The genes are TRBV6-5 and TRBJ2-1, with 14 bases fitting TRBD2. CDR3 size: 15 residues. With 5 bases clipped from V and 9 bases from J, the junction kept 6 bases outside the gene matches. The V gene's germline CDR1 is MNHEY and CDR2 SVGAGI. In DNA, the CDR3 is TGTGCCAGCAGTACTGGGACTAGCGGGAGCGGTGAGCAGTTCTTC. Amino acids: CASSTGTSGSGEQFF.

This chain uses TRBV5-1 with TRBJ2-7; D is perhaps TRBD1 (6 bases). The V end was cut by 0 bases, the J end by 2 bases, with 15 bases between. Germline V CDR1 and CDR2: SGHRS, YFSETQ. The CDR3 covers 16 residues. Here the CDR3 DNA reads TGCGCCAGCAGCTTGGACAGGGAAGATCTCACCTACGAGCAGTACTTC. This gives the protein CASSLDREDLTYEQYF.

The chain is built from TRBV30 and TRBJ1-3, with D hard to call. The CDR3 extends over 16 amino acids. Germline CDR1 GTSNPN, CDR2 SVGIG (reference sequence). V dropped 0 bases and J dropped 0 bases, with 12 bases sitting between them. The CDR3 coding sequence is TGTGCCTGGAGTGTACGATCGGGGAGCTCTGGAAACACCATATATTTT. This gives the protein CAWSVRSGSSGNTIYF.

A remark on this clone: Other DNA sequences in the sample encode the same CDR3. J is TRBJ1-5 and V is TRBV2, with D hard to call. This CDR3 is 14 amino acids long. Germline values: CDR1 SNHLY, CDR2 FYNNEI. V shed 2 bases and J shed 0 bases, with 5 bases lying between them. The CDR3 bases are TGTGCCAGCAGTGAAATCCGTAGCAATCAGCCCCAGCATTTT. Translating it yields CASSEIRSNQPQHF.

This sequence joins TRBV11-2 and TRBJ2-2; maybe TRBD1 (6 bases). This CDR3 region has 14 residues. Germline assignment: CDR1 SGHAT and CDR2 FQNNGV. The ends were cut back, 1 base at V and 7 bases at J, with 10 bases in the middle. The CDR3 loop reads CASSLVQGGGELFF. The CDR3 DNA reads as TGTGCCAGCAGCTTAGTACAGGGTGGCGGGGAGCTGTTTTTT.

V and J are TRBV28 and TRBJ2-3; 13 bases align to TRBD2. Germline lookup yields CDR1 MDHEN and CDR2 SYDVKM. This CDR3 comprises 16 residues. J gave up 4 bases and V 3 bases, and 4 bases lay outside the gene matches. CDR3 sequence (DNA): TGTGCCAGCAGTTTTAGACTAGCGGGGGGCGCAGATACGCAGTATTTT. It specifies CASSFRLAGGADTQYF.

The J gene is TRBJ2-2, the V gene TRBV9; D may be TRBD2 (5 bases). V lost 0 bases and J 4 bases, leaving 7 bases between the germline ends. The germline V gene has CDR1 SGDLS and CDR2 YYNGEE. CDR3 size: 14 residues. CDR3 region: CASSVGAGTGELFF. The CDR3, as DNA: TGTGCCAGCAGCGTAGGGGCGGGCACCGGGGAGCTGTTTTTT.

The chain couples TRBV5-1 to TRBJ2-7; D gene uncertain. V was shortened by 0 bases and J by 3 bases, with 7 bases between the two germline ends. The CDR3 length is 13 residues. From germline, CDR1 is SGHRS and CDR2 YFSETQ. The CDR3 here is CASSLVASYEQYF. CDR3 bases: TGCGCCAGCAGCTTGGTCGCCAGCTACGAGCAGTACTTC.

The chain recombines TRBV6-5 with TRBJ1-1; D gene ambiguous. The CDR3 loop spans 14 amino acids. Trimming took off 4 bases at V and 6 bases at J, with 15 bases between the two ends. Germline CDR1 reads MNHEY; CDR2 reads SVGAGI. CDR3 amino acids: CASSSTRPPAEAFF. CDR3 nucleotides: TGTGCCAGCAGTTCTACGAGGCCCCCCGCTGAAGCTTTCTTT.

The V gene is TRBV5-1, the J gene TRBJ1-1, with TRBD1 as a possible D gene (6 bases). Germline V gene lookup returns CDR1 SGHRS and CDR2 YFSETQ. V lost 0 bases and J 5 bases, leaving 14 bases between the germline ends. The CDR3 length is 15 residues. In DNA form, the CDR3 reads TGCGCCAGCAGCTTGGCCGACAGGAGGTTTACTGAAGCTTTCTTT. Amino acid sequence: CASSLADRRFTEAFF.

The rearrangement uses TRBV3-1 (or the pseudogene TRBV3-2) and TRBJ2-1; no clear D gene. CDR3 length equals 16 residues. The germline CDR1 and CDR2 sequences are LGHDT and YNNKEL (reference sequence). V lost 3 bases and J lost 0, with 12 bases in between. The CDR3 DNA sequence: TGTGCCAGCAGCCACCTTTCCCTGAGCTCCTACAATGAGCAGTTCTTC. Translating gives CASSHLSLSSYNEQFF.

The genes are TRBV19 and TRBJ1-5; D possibly corresponds to TRBD1 (6 bases). The CDR3 length is 17 residues. Between the trimmed V and J ends, which lost 0 bases and 3 bases, there was a span of 15 bases. Germline V gene lookup returns CDR1 LNHDA and CDR2 SQIVND (reference sequence). The CDR3 nucleotides are TGTGCCAGTAGTATAGATTCAACAGGGAGTGCCAATCAGCCCCAGCATTTT. Amino acid sequence: CASSIDSTGSANQPQHF.

The chain carries TRBV5-1 and TRBJ2-3, with D perhaps matching TRBD1 (6 bases). Trimming removed 4 bases at V and 0 bases at J, with 12 bases between. CDR1 SGHRS and CDR2 YFSETQ come from the germline V gene. The CDR3 loop spans 15 amino acids. CDR3 protein: CASSRDTTSTDTQYF. DNA for the CDR3: TGCGCCAGCAGCAGGGACACGACTAGCACAGATACGCAGTATTTT.

The chain links TRBV5-1 to TRBJ2-1, with 7 bases lining up with TRBD1. This CDR3 contains 17 residues. V lost 2 bases, J lost 4 bases, and 12 bases stayed unmatched. CDR1 is SGHRS and CDR2 is YFSETQ in the germline V gene. The CDR3 is CASSFGRGRGIYNEQFF. The CDR3 DNA reads as TGCGCCAGCAGCTTCGGAAGAGGCAGGGGGATTTACAATGAGCAGTTCTTC.

The chain recombines TRBV20-1 with TRBJ1-2; D gene unclear. The V gene lost 5 bases and the J gene lost 8 bases, with 9 bases spanning the gap. This CDR3 comprises 10 residues. Germline V gene lookup returns CDR1 DFQATT and CDR2 SNEGSKA (reference sequence). CDR3: CSAGNGGYTF. DNA for the CDR3: TGCAGTGCTGGAAACGGGGGCTACACCTTC.

This clone was seen a handful of times. The CDR3 here is CASSLEGSQPQHF. In DNA, the CDR3 is TGCGCCAGCAGCTTGGAGGGGTCCCAGCCCCAGCATTTT. The rearrangement uses TRBV5-1 and TRBJ1-5; D is possibly TRBD1 (5 bases). CDR3 length: 13 residues. The germline V gene encodes CDR1 SGHRS and CDR2 YFSETQ. Trimming pared 0 bases from V and 7 bases from J, leaving 8 bases between. Complete variable domain (other parts from reference TRBV5-1 and TRBJ1-5): KAGVTQTPRYLIKTRGQQVTLSCSPISGHRSVSWYQQTPGQGLQFLFEYFSETQRNKGNFPGRFSGRQFSNSRSEMNVSTLELGDSALYLCASSLEGSQPQHFGDGTRLSIL.

This chain uses TRBV30 with TRBJ2-3; 8 bases align to TRBD2. J gave up 1 base and V 2 bases, and 2 bases lay outside the gene matches. In germline, CDR1 is GTSNPN, CDR2 SVGIG (reference sequence). The CDR3 has 14 amino acids. CDR3 DNA: TGTGCCTGGAGTTCACTAGCGGGCACAGATACGCAGTATTTT. It codes for CAWSSLAGTDTQYF.

The chain carries TRBV5-4 and TRBJ2-4, with D unresolved. Looked up from germline, CDR1 is SGHNT and CDR2 is YYREEE (reference sequence). V was clipped by 6 bases and J by 3 bases, with 13 bases between them. The length of the CDR3 is 14 residues. The DNA for the CDR3 is TGTGCCAGCACCACTACTTCGGACAAAAACATTCAGTACTTC. It encodes CASTTTSDKNIQYF.

This sequence joins TRBV5-6 and TRBJ2-5, with a tentative D call TRBD1 (6 bases). V dropped 4 bases and J dropped 2 bases, with 12 bases sitting between them. This CDR3 has 14 amino acids. Germline V lookup: CDR1 SGHDT, CDR2 YYEEEE. DNA of the CDR3: TGTGCCAGCAGCCGGAGGACAGAGCAAGAGACCCAGTACTTC. This gives the protein CASSRRTEQETQYF.

Written as DNA, the CDR3 is TGTGCCAGCTCACCACGGGCAGGGGTGAGGACTGAAGCTTTCTTT. The encoded protein is CASSPRAGVRTEAFF. This chain connects TRBV18 to TRBJ1-1; D perhaps matches TRBD1 (6 bases). This CDR3 has 15 residues. The germline gives CDR1 KGHSH, CDR2 LQKENI. V was shortened by 1 base and J by 5 bases, with 14 bases between the two germline ends.

V is TRBV6-1 and J is TRBJ1-6, with D perhaps matching TRBD1 (6 bases). This CDR3 has 16 amino acids. Germline CDR1 MNHNS, CDR2 SASEGT. Between the trimmed V and J ends, which lost 3 bases and 3 bases, there was a span of 12 bases. CDR3 in amino acids: CASSDDGGLYNSPLHF. CDR3 DNA sequence: TGTGCCAGCAGTGATGACGGGGGGCTCTATAATTCACCCCTCCACTTT.

V and J are TRBV3-1 (or the pseudogene TRBV3-2) and TRBJ2-7; weak D call: TRBD2 (7 bases). Deletions cut 4 bases from V and 2 bases from J, with 15 bases between. CDR1 and CDR2 (germline): LGHDT, YNNKEL (reference sequence). This CDR3 region has 15 residues. CDR3 DNA: TGTGCCAGCAGCCGAGGAAAGGGGGGGCCCTACGAGCAGTACTTC. Translation: CASSRGKGGPYEQYF.

The rearrangement links TRBV6-5 to TRBJ2-3; 13 nucleotides agree with TRBD2. V gave up 6 bases and J gave up 4 bases; unmatched junction bases: 4. The CDR3 runs to 15 residues. Germline V gene data show CDR1 as MNHEY and CDR2 as SVGAGI. The chain's CDR3 is CASRQLAGGPDTQYF. The CDR3 DNA sequence: TGTGCCAGCAGGCAACTAGCGGGGGGGCCAGATACGCAGTATTTT.

V gene TRBV27 combines with J gene TRBJ1-6; no clear D gene. Germline V CDR1 and CDR2: MNHEY, SMNVEV (reference sequence). V lost 2 bases and J 4 bases, leaving 9 bases between the germline ends. The CDR3 contains 15 residues. The DNA of the CDR3 is TGTGCCAGCAGTTTAATCGGGGAATATAATTCACCCCTCCACTTT. Protein product: CASSLIGEYNSPLHF.

This clone showed up just a few times. CDR3 nucleotide sequence: TGTGCCAGCAGTTACTCGTCTACCCGAGGGAATTCACCCCTCCACTTT. Encoded protein: CASSYSSTRGNSPLHF. This chain connects TRBV6-5 to TRBJ1-6, with D unclear. The CDR3 has 16 amino acids. V was clipped by 0 bases and J by 7 bases, with 13 bases between them. Germline CDR1 is MNHEY and CDR2 is SVGAGI.

The rearrangement joins TRBV7-2 to TRBJ1-2, with D maybe TRBD1 (5 bases). The V and J ends lost 5 bases and 5 bases respectively, with 15 bases between them. Germline lookup yields CDR1 SGHTA and CDR2 FQGNSA. This CDR3 is built from 14 residues. This chain's CDR3 is CASSPFTGTYGYTF. The CDR3, as DNA: TGTGCCAGCAGCCCGTTTACCGGGACTTATGGCTACACCTTC.